The table lists the clone carrying this T cell receptor (beta chain) with a count of one. The data were taken from a study of blood T cell repertoires in COVID-19. Study in general: Sample material is recorded as cDNA or gDNA derived from T cells, B-cell-depleted T cells, or PBMCs.

TCRdb's table, derived via immunoSEQ multiplex PCR, lists solely in-frame clones and lacks some. The table records 110,000 or so clones, about nine tenths of them present only once. Germline V gene sequence: CDR1 SGHRS, CDR2 YFSETQ. The CDR3 loop spans 15 amino acids. Trimming removed 6 bases from V and 5 bases from J; junction bases left unmatched: 7. The chain is built from TRBV5-1 and TRBJ2-1, with TRBD2 matching over 11 bases. This sequence was found in a woman aged 50 to 60 with acute or convalescent COVID-19. The sequencing input was peripheral blood. CDR3 sequence (DNA): TGCGCCAGCACCTTAGCGGGGGGGCCCAACAATGAGCAGTTCTTC. It yields the protein CASTLAGGPNNEQFF. The whole variable domain, remainder taken from reference TRBV5-1 and TRBJ2-1, is KAGVTQTPRYLIKTRGQQVTLSCSPISGHRSVSWYQQTPGQGLQFLFEYFSETQRNKGNFPGRFSGRQFSNSRSEMNVSTLELGDSALYLCASTLAGGPNNEQFFGPGTRLTVL.